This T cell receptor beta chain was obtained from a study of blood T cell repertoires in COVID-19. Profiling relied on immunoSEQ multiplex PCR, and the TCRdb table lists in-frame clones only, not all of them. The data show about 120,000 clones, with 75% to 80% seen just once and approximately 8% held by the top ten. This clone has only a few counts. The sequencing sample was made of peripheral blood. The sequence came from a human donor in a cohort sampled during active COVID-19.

Here the CDR3 DNA reads TGTGCCAGCAGTTCGTGGGACAGGGACCCCTACAATGAGCAGTTCTTC. It is translated as CASSSWDRDPYNEQFF. This chain connects TRBV27 to TRBJ2-1, with TRBD1 matching 9 bases. V was pared by 4 bases and J by 2 bases, with 6 bases of the junction left unmatched. The germline gives CDR1 MNHEY, CDR2 SMNVEV (reference sequence). The CDR3 extends over 16 amino acids.